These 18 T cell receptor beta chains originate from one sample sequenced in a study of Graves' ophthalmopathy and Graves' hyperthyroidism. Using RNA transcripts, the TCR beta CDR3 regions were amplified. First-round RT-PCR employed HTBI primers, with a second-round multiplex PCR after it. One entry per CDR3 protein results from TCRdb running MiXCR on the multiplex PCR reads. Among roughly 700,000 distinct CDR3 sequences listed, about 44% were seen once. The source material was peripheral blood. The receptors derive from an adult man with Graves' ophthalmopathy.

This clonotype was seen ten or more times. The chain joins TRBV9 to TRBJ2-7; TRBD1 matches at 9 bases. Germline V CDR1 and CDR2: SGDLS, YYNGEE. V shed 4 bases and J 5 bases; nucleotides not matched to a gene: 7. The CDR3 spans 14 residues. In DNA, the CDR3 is TGTGCCAGCAGCCCAGGACAGGGGTGGGACGAGCAGTACTTC. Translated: CASSPGQGWDEQYF.

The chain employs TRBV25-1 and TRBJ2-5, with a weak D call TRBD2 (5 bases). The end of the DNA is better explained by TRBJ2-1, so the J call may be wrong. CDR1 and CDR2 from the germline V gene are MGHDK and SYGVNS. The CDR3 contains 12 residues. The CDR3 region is CASSVSGSEQFF. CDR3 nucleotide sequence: TGTGCCAGCAGTGTCAGCGGCAGTGAGCAGTTCTTC.

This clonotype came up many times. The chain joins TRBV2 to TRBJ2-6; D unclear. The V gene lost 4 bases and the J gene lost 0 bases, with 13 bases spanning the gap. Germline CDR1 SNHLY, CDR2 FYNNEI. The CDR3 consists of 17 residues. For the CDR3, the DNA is TGTGCCAGCAGTGTCCCACCATGGCGCTCTGGGGCCAACGTCCTGACTTTC. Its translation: CASSVPPWRSGANVLTF.

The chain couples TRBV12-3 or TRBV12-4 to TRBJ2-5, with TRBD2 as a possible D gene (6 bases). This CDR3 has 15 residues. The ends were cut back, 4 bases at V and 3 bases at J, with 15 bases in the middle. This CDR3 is CASSSPPSAKETQYF. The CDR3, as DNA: TGTGCCAGCAGTTCACCCCCTAGCGCTAAAGAGACCCAGTACTTC.

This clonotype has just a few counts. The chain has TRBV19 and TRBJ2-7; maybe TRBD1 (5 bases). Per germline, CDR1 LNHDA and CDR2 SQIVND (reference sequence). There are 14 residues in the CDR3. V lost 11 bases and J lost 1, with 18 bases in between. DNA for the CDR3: TGTGCCTCCAGGGCCAGACCAGAGTCCTACGAGCAGTACTTC. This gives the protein CASRARPESYEQYF.

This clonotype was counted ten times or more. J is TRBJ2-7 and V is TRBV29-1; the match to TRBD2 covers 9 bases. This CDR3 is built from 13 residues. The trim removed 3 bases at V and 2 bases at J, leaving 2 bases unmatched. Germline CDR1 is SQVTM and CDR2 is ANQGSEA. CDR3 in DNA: TGCAGCGTTGAGGCTAGCGGGACCTACGAGCAGTACTTC. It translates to CSVEASGTYEQYF.

The CDR3 here is CSVESNEQYF. The DNA of the CDR3 is TGCAGCGTTGAGTCGAACGAGCAGTACTTC. The chain combines TRBV29-1 with TRBJ2-7; no definite D call. Germline CDR1 SQVTM, CDR2 ANQGSEA. The CDR3 runs 10 residues. V lost 3 bases and J 5 bases, leaving 5 bases between the germline ends.

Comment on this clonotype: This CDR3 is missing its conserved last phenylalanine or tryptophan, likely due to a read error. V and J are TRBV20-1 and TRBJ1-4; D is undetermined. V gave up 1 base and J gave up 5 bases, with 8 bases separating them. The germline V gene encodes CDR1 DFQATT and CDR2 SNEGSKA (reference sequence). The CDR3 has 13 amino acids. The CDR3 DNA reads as TGCAGTGCTAGAGTAGTGAGGAATGAAAAACTGTTTATT. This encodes CSARVVRNEKLFI.

For the CDR3, the DNA is TGCAGCGTTGAAGTGGGCGGGAGGGCCCCGCAAGAGACCCAGTACTTC. It translates to CSVEVGGRAPQETQYF. The J gene is TRBJ2-5, the V gene TRBV29-1; 9 bases map to TRBD2. J was trimmed by 2 bases and V by 1 base; bases with no gene match: 8. CDR1 is SQVTM, CDR2 ANQGSEA, per germline. This CDR3 is 16 amino acids long.

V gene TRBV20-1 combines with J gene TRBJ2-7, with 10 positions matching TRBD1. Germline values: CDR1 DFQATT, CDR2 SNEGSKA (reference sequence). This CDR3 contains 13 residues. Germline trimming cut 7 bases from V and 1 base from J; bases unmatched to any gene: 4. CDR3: CSGGDRGSYEQYF. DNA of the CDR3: TGCAGTGGAGGGGACAGGGGTTCCTACGAGCAGTACTTC.

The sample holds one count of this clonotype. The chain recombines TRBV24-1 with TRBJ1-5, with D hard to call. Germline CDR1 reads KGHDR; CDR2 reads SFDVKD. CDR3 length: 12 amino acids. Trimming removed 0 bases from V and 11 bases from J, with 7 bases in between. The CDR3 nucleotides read TGTGCCACCAGTGATTTGAGGGAGACCCAGCATTTT. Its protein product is CATSDLRETQHF.

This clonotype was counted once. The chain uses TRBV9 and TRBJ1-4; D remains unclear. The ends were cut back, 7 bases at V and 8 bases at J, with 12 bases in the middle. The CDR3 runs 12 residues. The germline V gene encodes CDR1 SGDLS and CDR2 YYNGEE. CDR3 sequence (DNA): TGTGCCAGCGCCTATGGCCGGGAAAAACTGTTTTTT. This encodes CASAYGREKLFF. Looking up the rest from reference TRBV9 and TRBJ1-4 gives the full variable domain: DSGVTQTPKHLITATGQRVTLRCSPRSGDLSVYWYQQSLDQGLQFLIQYYNGEERAKGNILERFSAQQFPDLHSELNLSSLELGDSALYFCASAYGREKLFFGSGTQLSVL.

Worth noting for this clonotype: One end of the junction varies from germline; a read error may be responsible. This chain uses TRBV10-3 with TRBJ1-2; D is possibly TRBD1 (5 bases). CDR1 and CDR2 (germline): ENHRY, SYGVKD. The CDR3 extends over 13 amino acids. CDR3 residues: CASSERDFRGYTF. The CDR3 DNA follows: TGTGCCAGCAGTGAAAGGGACTTTCGTGGCTACACCTTC.

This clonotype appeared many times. CDR3 region: CATSDSRVSSYEQYF. The CDR3 nucleotides read TGTGCCACCAGTGATTCAAGGGTGAGCTCCTACGAGCAGTACTTC. The genes are TRBV24-1 and TRBJ2-7; no firm D call. V shed 2 bases and J shed 0 bases, with 10 bases lying between them. CDR1 is KGHDR and CDR2 is SFDVKD in the germline V gene. This CDR3 comprises 15 residues.

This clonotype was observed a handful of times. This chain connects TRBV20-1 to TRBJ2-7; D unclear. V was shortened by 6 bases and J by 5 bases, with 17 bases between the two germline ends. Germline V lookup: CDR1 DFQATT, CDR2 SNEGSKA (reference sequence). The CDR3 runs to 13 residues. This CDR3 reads CSALSPRSHEQYF. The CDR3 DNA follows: TGCAGTGCACTTAGCCCCAGGTCCCACGAGCAGTACTTC.

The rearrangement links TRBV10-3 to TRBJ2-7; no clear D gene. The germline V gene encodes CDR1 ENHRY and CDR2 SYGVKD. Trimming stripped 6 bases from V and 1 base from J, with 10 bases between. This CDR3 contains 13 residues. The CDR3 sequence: CAISTSSSYEQYF. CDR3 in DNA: TGTGCCATCAGCACCTCCAGTTCCTACGAGCAGTACTTC.

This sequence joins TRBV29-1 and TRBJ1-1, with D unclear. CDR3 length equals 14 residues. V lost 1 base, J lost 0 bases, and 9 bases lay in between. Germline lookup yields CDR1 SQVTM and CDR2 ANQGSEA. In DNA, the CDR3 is TGCAGCGTTGAAGCCGCGAAGATGAACACTGAAGCTTTCTTT. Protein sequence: CSVEAAKMNTEAFF.

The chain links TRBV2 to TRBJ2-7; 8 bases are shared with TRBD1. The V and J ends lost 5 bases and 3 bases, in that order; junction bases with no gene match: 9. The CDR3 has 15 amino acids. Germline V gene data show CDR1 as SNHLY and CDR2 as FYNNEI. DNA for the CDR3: TGTGCCAGCAGTTTACCCGGACAGGGAGGCTACGAGCAGTACTTC. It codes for CASSLPGQGGYEQYF.